This paragraph reports one TCR beta chain. This CDR3 has 15 amino acids. V shed 8 bases and J shed 9 bases, with 20 bases lying between them. Per germline, CDR1 MNHEY and CDR2 SVGAGI. This sample is part of a study of blood T cell repertoires in COVID-19. In the source study's methods: Cell counts per sample came from amplifying reference gene primers. Sequenced by immunoSEQ multiplex PCR; TCRdb stores in-frame clones only, minus some. The V and J calls and clone size are taken from that table; D and trimming were inferred from the DNA. The sample lists under 250,000 clones; over 75% were seen once. Donors were grouped by their self-reported clinical history.

The receptor was derived from a man aged 25 to 45 with acute COVID-19. This chain connects TRBV6-5 to TRBJ1-6; maybe TRBD1 (6 bases). Sequenced input: PBMCs or T cells enriched from blood (not recorded which). CDR3 in DNA: TGTGCCAGCCTTGGTCAGACAGGCTCGAGTTCACCCCTCCACTTT. It yields the protein CASLGQTGSSSPLHF.